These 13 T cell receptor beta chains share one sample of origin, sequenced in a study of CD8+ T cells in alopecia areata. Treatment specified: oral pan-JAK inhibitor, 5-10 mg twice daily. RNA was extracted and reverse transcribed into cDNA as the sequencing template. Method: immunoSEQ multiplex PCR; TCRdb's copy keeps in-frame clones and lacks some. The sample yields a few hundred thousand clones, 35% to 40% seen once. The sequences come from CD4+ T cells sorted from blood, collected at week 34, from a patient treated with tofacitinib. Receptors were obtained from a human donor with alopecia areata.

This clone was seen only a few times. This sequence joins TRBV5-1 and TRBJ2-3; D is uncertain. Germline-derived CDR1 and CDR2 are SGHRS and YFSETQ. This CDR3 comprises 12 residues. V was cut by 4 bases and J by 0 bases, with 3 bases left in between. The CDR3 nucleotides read TGCGCCAGCAGCCAAAGCACAGATACGCAGTATTTT. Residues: CASSQSTDTQYF.

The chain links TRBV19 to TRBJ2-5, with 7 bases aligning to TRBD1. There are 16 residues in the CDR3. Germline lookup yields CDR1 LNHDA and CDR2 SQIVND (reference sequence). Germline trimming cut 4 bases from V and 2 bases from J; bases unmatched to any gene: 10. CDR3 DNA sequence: TGTGCCAGTAGTAATTTAGGGACAGCATCTCAAGAGACCCAGTACTTC. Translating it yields CASSNLGTASQETQYF.

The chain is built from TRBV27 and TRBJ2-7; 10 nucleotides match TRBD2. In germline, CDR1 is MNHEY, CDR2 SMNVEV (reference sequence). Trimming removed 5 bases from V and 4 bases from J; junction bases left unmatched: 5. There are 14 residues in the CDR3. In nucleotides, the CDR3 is TGTGCCAGCAGTATCGGGACTAGCGTTTACGAGCAGTACTTC. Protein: CASSIGTSVYEQYF.

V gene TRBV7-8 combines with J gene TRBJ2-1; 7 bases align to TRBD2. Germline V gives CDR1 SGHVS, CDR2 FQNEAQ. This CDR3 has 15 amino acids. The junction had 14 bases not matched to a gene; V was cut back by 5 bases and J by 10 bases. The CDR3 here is CASSPRTSWGREQFF. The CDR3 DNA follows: TGTGCCAGCAGCCCCCGGACTAGTTGGGGCCGGGAGCAGTTCTTC.

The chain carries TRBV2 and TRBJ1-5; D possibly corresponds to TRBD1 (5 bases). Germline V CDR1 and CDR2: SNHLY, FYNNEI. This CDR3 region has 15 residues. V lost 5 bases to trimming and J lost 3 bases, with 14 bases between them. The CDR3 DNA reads TGTGCCAGCAGTCCCGACAGACAATTCAATCAGCCCCAGCATTTT. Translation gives CASSPDRQFNQPQHF.

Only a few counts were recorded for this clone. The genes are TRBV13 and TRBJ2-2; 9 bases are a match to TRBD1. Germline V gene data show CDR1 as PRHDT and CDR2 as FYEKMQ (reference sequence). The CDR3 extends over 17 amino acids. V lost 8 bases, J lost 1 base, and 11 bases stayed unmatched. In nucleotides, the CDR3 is TGTGCCAGCTGCCTCAGAAGGGACAGGGTGAACACCGGGGAGCTGTTTTTT. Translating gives CASCLRRDRVNTGELFF.

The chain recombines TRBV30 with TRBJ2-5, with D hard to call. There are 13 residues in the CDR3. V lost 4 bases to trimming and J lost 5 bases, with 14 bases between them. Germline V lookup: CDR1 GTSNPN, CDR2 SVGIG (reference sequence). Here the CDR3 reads CAWKSGGWETQYF. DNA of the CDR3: TGTGCCTGGAAATCAGGCGGATGGGAGACCCAGTACTTC.

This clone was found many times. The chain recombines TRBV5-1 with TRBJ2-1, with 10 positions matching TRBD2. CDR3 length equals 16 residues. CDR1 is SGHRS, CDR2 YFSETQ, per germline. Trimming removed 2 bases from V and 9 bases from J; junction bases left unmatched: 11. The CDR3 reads CASSFAGSGGASEQFF. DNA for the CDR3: TGCGCCAGCAGCTTCGCGGGGAGCGGGGGGGCGAGTGAGCAGTTCTTC.

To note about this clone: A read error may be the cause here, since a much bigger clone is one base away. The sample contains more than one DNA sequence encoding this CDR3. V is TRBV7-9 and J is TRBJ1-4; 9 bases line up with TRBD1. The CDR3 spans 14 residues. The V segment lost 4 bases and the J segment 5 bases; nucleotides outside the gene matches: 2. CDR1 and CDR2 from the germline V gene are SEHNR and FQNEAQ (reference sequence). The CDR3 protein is CASSSGQGNEKLFF. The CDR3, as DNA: TGTGCCAGCAGCTCGGGACAGGGAAATGAAAAACTGTTTTTT.

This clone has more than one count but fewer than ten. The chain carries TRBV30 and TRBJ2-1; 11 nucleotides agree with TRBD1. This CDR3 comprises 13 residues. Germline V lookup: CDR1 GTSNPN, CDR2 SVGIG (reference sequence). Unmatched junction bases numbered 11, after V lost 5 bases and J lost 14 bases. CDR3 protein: CAWDGTGGMKEFF. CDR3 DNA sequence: TGTGCCTGGGACGGGACAGGGGGGATGAAGGAGTTCTTC.

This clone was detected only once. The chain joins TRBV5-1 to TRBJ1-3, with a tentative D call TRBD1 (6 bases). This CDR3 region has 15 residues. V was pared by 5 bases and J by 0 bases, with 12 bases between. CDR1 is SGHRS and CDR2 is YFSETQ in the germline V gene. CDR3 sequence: CASSKGGNSGNTIYF. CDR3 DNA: TGCGCCAGCAGTAAGGGGGGAAACTCTGGAAACACCATATATTTT.

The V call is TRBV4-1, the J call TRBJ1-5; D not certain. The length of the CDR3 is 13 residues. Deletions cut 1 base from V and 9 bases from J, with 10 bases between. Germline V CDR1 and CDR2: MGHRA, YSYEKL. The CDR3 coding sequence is TGCGCCAGCAGCCAAGGTGAGGCCGCGCCCCAGCATTTT. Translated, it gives CASSQGEAAPQHF.

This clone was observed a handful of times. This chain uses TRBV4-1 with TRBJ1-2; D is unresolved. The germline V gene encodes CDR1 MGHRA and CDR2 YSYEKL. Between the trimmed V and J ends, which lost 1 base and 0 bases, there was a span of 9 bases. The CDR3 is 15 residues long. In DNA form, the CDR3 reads TGCGCCAGCAGCCAAGGCGGCAGACCTAACTATGGCTACACCTTC. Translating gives CASSQGGRPNYGYTF.